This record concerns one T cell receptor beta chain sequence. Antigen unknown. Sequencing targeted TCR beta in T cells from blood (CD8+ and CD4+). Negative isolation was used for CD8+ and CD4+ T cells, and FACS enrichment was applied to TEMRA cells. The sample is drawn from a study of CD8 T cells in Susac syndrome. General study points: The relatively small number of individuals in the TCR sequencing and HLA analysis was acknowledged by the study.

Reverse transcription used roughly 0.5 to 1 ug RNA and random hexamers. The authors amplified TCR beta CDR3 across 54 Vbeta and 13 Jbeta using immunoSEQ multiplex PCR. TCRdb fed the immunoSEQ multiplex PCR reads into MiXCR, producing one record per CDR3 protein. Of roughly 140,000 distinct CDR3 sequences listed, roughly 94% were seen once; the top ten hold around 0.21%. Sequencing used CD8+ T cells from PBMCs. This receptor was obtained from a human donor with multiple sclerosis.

For the CDR3, the DNA is TGTGCCAGCAGCTACCGGGACAGGGGAGGCTACACCTTC. It yields the protein CASSYRDRGGYTF. V usage is TRBV14 and J usage is TRBJ1-2; 10 positions agree with TRBD1. In germline, CDR1 is SGHDN, CDR2 FVKESK. The V and J ends lost 5 bases and 8 bases, in that order; junction bases with no gene match: 5. This CDR3 is 13 amino acids long.